The 6 T cell receptor beta chains in this list originate from one sample, sequenced in a study of blood T cells in healthy people across ages. Through a sample-barcoded 5' primer and a J-beta primer mix, a second PCR was run for 7 to 11 cycles. One entry per CDR3 protein, called by TCRdb with MiXCR from the 5' RACE reads. The sample records about 810,000 distinct CDR3 sequences, under 40% being singletons. Sequences were obtained from blood. The receptors stem from a man younger than 35 in good health.

Comment on this clonotype: A clone one base away is much larger, so this may be a read error. The J gene is TRBJ2-1, the V gene TRBV5-1; 11 bases are shared with TRBD2. The CDR3 length is 15 residues. V shed 0 bases and J 10 bases; nucleotides not matched to a gene: 6. The V gene's germline CDR1 is SGHRS and CDR2 YFSETQ. DNA of the CDR3: TGCGCCAGCAGCTTGGTGACTAGCGGGACCTACGAGCAGTTCTTC. Translated: CASSLVTSGTYEQFF.

This clonotype was seen ten or more times. V usage is TRBV29-1 and J usage is TRBJ2-7, with D possibly TRBD1 on 5 matching bases. The CDR3 runs to 11 residues. Germline lookup yields CDR1 SQVTM and CDR2 ANQGSEA. Trimming took off 3 bases at V and 2 bases at J, with 5 bases between the two ends. The CDR3 DNA reads as TGCAGCGTTGAGACAGCCTACGAGCAGTACTTC. It specifies CSVETAYEQYF.

This clonotype has at least ten counts. This chain joins TRBV7-2 and TRBJ2-1; D is undetermined. The CDR3 length is 14 residues. Looked up from germline, CDR1 is SGHTA and CDR2 is FQGNSA. V lost 3 bases and J 1 base, leaving 7 bases between the germline ends. The CDR3 is CASSFPGSYNEQFF. The CDR3 nucleotides are TGTGCCAGCAGCTTTCCAGGATCCTACAATGAGCAGTTCTTC. The complete variable domain, with remaining parts taken from reference TRBV7-2 and TRBJ2-1, reads GAGVSQSPSNKVTEKGKDVELRCDPISGHTALYWYRQSLGQGLEFLIYFQGNSAPDKSGLPSDRFSAERTGGSVSTLTIQRTQQEDSAVYLCASSFPGSYNEQFFGPGTRLTVL.

This clonotype appeared a few times. J is TRBJ1-1 and V is TRBV3-1, with 7 bases lining up with TRBD1. The germline V gene has CDR1 LGHDT and CDR2 YNNKEL (reference sequence). V shed 6 bases and J 10 bases; nucleotides not matched to a gene: 17. This CDR3 comprises 15 residues. The CDR3 DNA reads as TGTGCCAGCAGTCCTGAAGGGGGCTGGGCGAAGGGAGCTTTCTTT. This translates into CASSPEGGWAKGAFF. Drawing the rest from reference TRBV3-1 and TRBJ1-1, the complete variable domain is DTAVSQTPKYLVTQMGNDKSIKCEQNLGHDTMYWYKQDSKKFLKIMFSYNNKELIINETVPNRFSPKSPDKAHLNLHINSLELGDSAVYFCASSPEGGWAKGAFFGQGTRLTVV.

About this clonotype itself: At one end, the junction sequence differs from germline, possibly due to a read error. This chain uses TRBV12-3 or TRBV12-4 with TRBJ1-1, with D tentatively TRBD1 (6 bases). The CDR3 consists of 14 residues. The CDR3 coding sequence is TGTGCCAGCAGTGTAGCGCCGATGGACAGTGAAGCTTTCTTT. This sequence encodes CASSVAPMDSEAFF.

This clonotype was seen at least ten times. The chain uses TRBV29-1 and TRBJ2-1; D is perhaps TRBD1 (7 bases). The V gene lost 6 bases and the J gene lost 3 bases, with 12 bases spanning the gap. This CDR3 region has 13 residues. The V gene's germline CDR1 is SQVTM and CDR2 ANQGSEA. CDR3 in amino acids: CSVRQGGYNEQFF. The CDR3 nucleotides read TGCAGCGTAAGGCAGGGGGGCTACAATGAGCAGTTCTTC.